The next 5 T cell receptor beta chains were all read from a single sample in a study of T cells in Graves' hyperthyroidism and ophthalmopathy. Researchers took RNA transcripts and amplified the TCR beta CDR3 regions from them. HTBI primers were the set used in a first-round RT-PCR of the TCR CDR3. TCRdb redid the calling of the multiplex PCR reads with MiXCR, one entry per CDR3 protein. The table records 480,000 or so distinct CDR3 sequences, around 15% of them present only once. The sequencing input was blood. The receptors were gathered from a woman aged 18-29 years with Graves' hyperthyroidism.

This clonotype has at least ten counts. The V gene is TRBV14, the J gene TRBJ2-1; weak D call: TRBD1 (6 bases). The CDR3 runs 13 residues. From germline, CDR1 is SGHDN and CDR2 FVKESK. Trimming pared 2 bases from V and 9 bases from J, leaving 11 bases between. This CDR3 reads CASSQQQGTEQFF. CDR3 nucleotides: TGTGCCAGCAGCCAACAACAGGGTACTGAGCAGTTCTTC.

This clonotype has more than one count but fewer than ten. CDR3 in DNA: TGTGCCAGTAGTATAAACACGGACTATGGCTACACCTTC. It is translated as CASSINTDYGYTF. V is TRBV19 and J is TRBJ1-2; D unresolved. The germline V gene has CDR1 LNHDA and CDR2 SQIVND (reference sequence). Trimming removed 2 bases from V and 3 bases from J, with 7 bases in between. CDR3 length: 13 amino acids.

This clonotype has a count of ten or more. The chain has TRBV14 and TRBJ2-7; D gene unclear. With 5 bases removed from V and 2 bases from J, the gap between germline ends came to 10 bases. Germline values: CDR1 SGHDN, CDR2 FVKESK. The CDR3 is made up of 13 amino acids. CDR3 nucleotides: TGTGCCAGCAGCTCAGAGACAACCTACGAGCAGTACTTC. It specifies CASSSETTYEQYF.

The table lists this clonotype with many counts. The CDR3 sequence: CSVVVRDNSYEQYF. The CDR3 DNA is TGCAGCGTTGTGGTCCGGGACAACTCCTACGAGCAGTACTTC. The chain combines TRBV29-1 with TRBJ2-7; possibly TRBD1 for D (6 bases). Trimming stripped 4 bases from V and 0 bases from J, with 13 bases between. The CDR3 sequence is 14 residues long. The germline gives CDR1 SQVTM, CDR2 ANQGSEA.

This clonotype was counted many times. This sequence joins TRBV12-3 or TRBV12-4 and TRBJ1-2; a possible D gene is TRBD1 (6 bases). Trimming cost V 2 bases and J 7 bases, with 14 bases left between them. CDR3 length: 14 residues. The CDR3 region is CASSLMEAGAGYTF. CDR3 sequence (DNA): TGTGCCAGCAGTTTAATGGAGGCAGGGGCTGGCTACACCTTC.